The following is a T cell receptor beta chain sequence with its context. TCRdb keeps only in-frame clones here, not all; method: immunoSEQ multiplex PCR. The repertoire holds roughly 35,000 clones, approximately 90% seen once, with roughly 0.27% in the top ten. The time point: cycle 4 day 1 (C4D1), after less than 7 weeks of nivolumab. Patients all relapsed after autologous stem cell transplantation, and there was variation in brentuximab vedotin exposure. CD4+ T cells were purified from thawed PBMCs by negative selection. The source of the sample is a study of PD-1 blockade in classical Hodgkin lymphoma. CDR1 is SGHDN and CDR2 is FVKESK in the germline V gene. The V end was cut by 4 bases, the J end by 8 bases, with 17 bases between. The CDR3 contains 14 residues.

The sequence derives from a human donor with classical Hodgkin lymphoma. Sample: CD4+ T cells from blood, taken before the fourth cycle of nivolumab. The J gene is TRBJ1-1, the V gene TRBV14, with a weak D call TRBD1 (6 bases). In DNA, the CDR3 is TGTGCCAGCAGCCTCCAGGGACACTATCAGGAAGCTTTCTTT. As protein: CASSLQGHYQEAFF.